A single sample gave rise to the 26 T cell receptor beta chains below, sequenced in a study of blood T cell repertoires in COVID-19. Sequenced by immunoSEQ multiplex PCR; TCRdb stores in-frame clones only, minus some. The sample gives 45,000 to 60,000 clones, around 83% of which show up once; about 2% is in the top ten. Material: peripheral blood. The receptors were gathered from a woman aged 60-70 years with acute or convalescent COVID-19.

This sequence joins TRBV30 and TRBJ1-4; TRBD1 agrees at 7 bases. This CDR3 has 13 amino acids. V lost 0 bases, J lost 7 bases, and 2 bases stayed unmatched. Germline CDR1 GTSNPN, CDR2 SVGIG (reference sequence). CDR3 coding DNA: TGTGCCTGGAGTGTCCGACAGGGTGAAAAACTGTTTTTT. Encoded protein: CAWSVRQGEKLFF.

The gene calls are TRBV4-1 and TRBJ2-7, with 7 positions matching TRBD2. The V and J ends lost 0 bases and 4 bases, in that order; junction bases with no gene match: 15. Germline loops: CDR1 MGHRA, CDR2 YSYEKL. This CDR3 spans 18 amino acids. The CDR3 DNA sequence: TGCGCCAGCAGCCAAGAGTTTCCGGTCAGGGAGGGGATTTACGAGCAGTACTTC. It is translated as CASSQEFPVREGIYEQYF.

This chain links TRBV6-5 with TRBJ2-7; 8 nucleotides align to TRBD1. V shed 10 bases, J shed 1 base, and the junction held 6 bases outside the gene matches. The germline CDR1 and CDR2 sequences are MNHEY and SVGAGI. The CDR3 extends over 13 amino acids. The DNA for the CDR3 is TGTGCCACCAGGACAGGGATTTCCTACGAGCAGTACTTC. It encodes CATRTGISYEQYF.

This chain joins TRBV7-2 and TRBJ2-3, with TRBD2 matching over 11 bases. Per germline, CDR1 SGHTA and CDR2 FQGNSA. The CDR3 extends over 17 amino acids. V lost 0 bases and J lost 3; bases outside the gene matches: 5. The CDR3 DNA reads as TGTGCCAGCAGCTTAGCTGTAGCGGGGGGGCGAACAGATACGCAGTATTTT. Its translation: CASSLAVAGGRTDTQYF.

This chain uses TRBV20-1 with TRBJ2-3, with 7 bases that match TRBD2. With V trimmed by 5 bases and J by 14 bases, 10 bases remained unmatched. Germline CDR1 DFQATT, CDR2 SNEGSKA (reference sequence). The CDR3 is 11 amino acids. The CDR3 reads CSARGLGHLYF. CDR3 nucleotides: TGCAGTGCTCGTGGACTAGGGCATTTGTATTTT.

This chain links TRBV10-3 with TRBJ1-4; D is possibly TRBD1 (5 bases). Trimming stripped 4 bases from V and 8 bases from J, with 11 bases between. CDR3 length: 13 amino acids. Germline assignment: CDR1 ENHRY and CDR2 SYGVKD. The CDR3 spells CAISAAGGEKLFF. The CDR3 DNA reads as TGTGCCATCAGTGCCGCCGGGGGGGAAAAACTGTTTTTT.

V is TRBV5-8 and J is TRBJ2-1; 7 nucleotides match TRBD2. Trimming took 4 bases from V and 10 from J; bases not matched to a gene: 14. CDR3 length: 15 residues. Germline CDR1 is SGHTS and CDR2 is YDEGEE. CDR3: CASSPPGLRVTEQFF. The CDR3 DNA reads as TGTGCCAGCAGCCCGCCGGGACTACGGGTTACGGAGCAGTTCTTC.

This sequence joins TRBV27 and TRBJ1-6, with D unclear. The V end lost 3 bases, the J end lost 8 bases, and 5 bases lay between the germline ends. The CDR3 has 12 amino acids. Germline V CDR1 and CDR2: MNHEY, SMNVEV (reference sequence). The CDR3 DNA is TGTGCCAGCAGTTTCCGAGATTCACCCCTCCACTTT. Translating it yields CASSFRDSPLHF.

CDR3 DNA sequence: TGCGCCAGCAGCCAGGAGACAGAGGAAAACACTGAAGCTTTCTTT. The encoded protein is CASSQETEENTEAFF. This chain links TRBV4-1 with TRBJ1-1; TRBD1 is a possible D gene (5 bases). V was pared by 3 bases and J by 2 bases, with 13 bases between. The germline gives CDR1 MGHRA, CDR2 YSYEKL. This CDR3 spans 15 amino acids.

The chain employs TRBV19 and TRBJ2-1, with TRBD1 as a possible D gene (5 bases). V lost 6 bases to trimming and J lost 2 bases, with 8 bases between them. Per the germline V gene, CDR1 is LNHDA and CDR2 is SQIVND (reference sequence). CDR3 length equals 13 residues. The CDR3 spells CASRRGPYNEQFF. The CDR3 coding sequence is TGTGCCAGTAGAAGGGGCCCCTACAATGAGCAGTTCTTC.

V is TRBV5-1 and J is TRBJ1-4; D call uncertain. The length of the CDR3 is 17 residues. Between the trimmed V and J ends, which lost 3 bases and 3 bases, there was a span of 18 bases. Per germline, CDR1 SGHRS and CDR2 YFSETQ. The CDR3 is CASSWGNRGGSNEKLFF. The DNA for the CDR3 is TGCGCCAGCAGCTGGGGTAATCGCGGAGGCTCTAATGAAAAACTGTTTTTT.

This chain's CDR3 is CASSLQTGVTWEQYF. The CDR3 DNA sequence: TGTGCCAGCAGCTTACAGACGGGAGTAACGTGGGAGCAGTACTTC. V is TRBV11-2 and J is TRBJ2-7, with D possibly matching TRBD2 (6 bases). Trimming took off 2 bases at V and 7 bases at J, with 18 bases between the two ends. Looked up from germline, CDR1 is SGHAT and CDR2 is FQNNGV. CDR3 length: 15 residues.

The chain is built from TRBV6-1 and TRBJ2-2, with a weak D call TRBD1 (6 bases). The V and J ends lost 2 bases and 0 bases respectively, with 13 bases between them. This CDR3 is 17 amino acids long. Germline CDR1 and CDR2: MNHNS and SASEGT. The CDR3 region is CASSERGGGANTGELFF. CDR3 nucleotide sequence: TGTGCCAGCAGTGAACGGGGTGGGGGCGCGAACACCGGGGAGCTGTTTTTT.

V is TRBV18 and J is TRBJ2-3; possible D gene TRBD2, 6 bases. Germline V gives CDR1 KGHSH, CDR2 LQKENI. With 2 bases removed from V and 1 base from J, the gap between germline ends came to 10 bases. This CDR3 has 15 residues. The CDR3 nucleotides are TGTGCCAGCTCACCAAATGAGCGGGGCACAGATACGCAGTATTTT. This encodes CASSPNERGTDTQYF.

The rearrangement joins TRBV27 to TRBJ1-2; D is perhaps TRBD1 (6 bases). Germline CDR1 and CDR2: MNHEY and SMNVEV (reference sequence). The CDR3 consists of 12 residues. The V and J ends lost 3 bases and 5 bases respectively, with 7 bases between them. The CDR3 nucleotides are TGTGCCAGCAGTTTCAGGGGATATGGCTACACCTTC. Translating gives CASSFRGYGYTF.

This clone was observed a single time. The chain's CDR3 is CASSPQRGNTEAFF. CDR3 nucleotides: TGTGCCAGTAGTCCTCAAAGGGGGAACACTGAAGCTTTCTTT. The genes are TRBV19 and TRBJ1-1, with D perhaps TRBD1 (5 bases). Germline V gene lookup returns CDR1 LNHDA and CDR2 SQIVND (reference sequence). The CDR3 is 14 amino acids. Trimming took off 5 bases at V and 1 base at J, with 11 bases between the two ends.

The CDR3 is CAIKGDSGANVLTF. CDR3 DNA: TGTGCCATCAAGGGGGACTCTGGGGCCAACGTCCTGACTTTC. J is TRBJ2-6 and V is TRBV10-3; D is possibly TRBD1 (6 bases). The CDR3 has 14 amino acids. Germline values: CDR1 ENHRY, CDR2 SYGVKD. Trimming took off 7 bases at V and 0 bases at J, with 7 bases between the two ends.

This chain uses TRBV19 with TRBJ2-2; 7 bases match TRBD2. The germline CDR1 and CDR2 sequences are LNHDA and SQIVND (reference sequence). This CDR3 contains 15 residues. V shed 5 bases, J shed 4 bases, and the junction held 7 bases outside the gene matches. The CDR3 protein is CASSHSSGGTGELFF. The CDR3 region has the DNA TGTGCCAGTAGTCATTCGTCGGGAGGCACCGGGGAGCTGTTTTTT.

V usage is TRBV5-1 and J usage is TRBJ2-7; TRBD2 is a possible D gene (6 bases). Germline CDR1 is SGHRS and CDR2 is YFSETQ. The CDR3 loop spans 14 amino acids. Trimming took 4 bases from V and 4 from J, leaving 15 bases between them. CDR3 residues: CASSPSGVQYEQYF. The CDR3 DNA sequence: TGCGCCAGCAGCCCGTCGGGGGTTCAATACGAGCAGTACTTC.

The CDR3 protein is CASSLEPGTPHGYTF. As DNA, the CDR3 is TGCGCCAGCAGCTTGGAGCCAGGAACCCCCCATGGCTACACCTTC. The V and J genes are TRBV5-1 and TRBJ1-2; D is unclear. The germline CDR1 and CDR2 sequences are SGHRS and YFSETQ. The CDR3 consists of 15 residues. V lost 0 bases, J lost 6 bases, and 15 bases lay in between.

This chain links TRBV4-1 with TRBJ2-1; maybe TRBD2 (5 bases). CDR3 length: 18 residues. The germline V gene has CDR1 MGHRA and CDR2 YSYEKL. The V and J ends lost 0 bases and 5 bases respectively, with 20 bases between them. Written as DNA, the CDR3 is TGCGCCAGCAGCCAAGAAGAAGCATGGGCTAGCTTACACAATGAGCAGTTCTTC. Protein product: CASSQEEAWASLHNEQFF.

This chain uses TRBV5-1 with TRBJ1-1, with D uncertain. The CDR3 has 14 amino acids. Trimming took 0 bases from V and 0 from J, leaving 6 bases between them. Germline loops: CDR1 SGHRS, CDR2 YFSETQ. In DNA form, the CDR3 reads TGCGCCAGCAGCTTGGTAGAGATGAACACTGAAGCTTTCTTT. This translates into CASSLVEMNTEAFF.

The rearrangement uses TRBV7-7 and TRBJ2-5; no firm D call. V shed 2 bases and J shed 1 base, with 14 bases lying between them. This CDR3 comprises 16 residues. Germline V lookup: CDR1 SSHAT, CDR2 FNYEAQ (reference sequence). The CDR3 reads CASSLQPRGGQETQYF. DNA of the CDR3: TGTGCCAGCAGCTTACAACCGCGCGGCGGCCAAGAGACCCAGTACTTC. The entire variable domain, with the rest obtained from reference TRBV7-7 and TRBJ2-5, is as follows: GAGVSQSPRYKVTKRGQDVTLRCDPISSHATLYWYQQALGQGPEFLTYFNYEAQPDKSGLPSDRFSAERPEGSISTLTIQRTEQRDSAMYRCASSLQPRGGQETQYFGPGTRLLVL.

The chain employs TRBV12-3 or TRBV12-4 and TRBJ1-2; D is unresolved. Between the trimmed V and J ends, which lost 1 base and 5 bases, there was a span of 5 bases. This CDR3 is built from 12 residues. The chain's CDR3 is CASSLGSYGYTF. DNA of the CDR3: TGTGCCAGCAGTTTAGGGAGTTATGGCTACACCTTC.

J is TRBJ1-2 and V is TRBV28, with 7 bases lining up with TRBD1. Trimming took 6 bases from V and 8 from J; bases not matched to a gene: 9. Germline CDR1 and CDR2: MDHEN and SYDVKM. This CDR3 has 13 residues. The CDR3 here is CASSFPQGGGYTF. CDR3 coding DNA: TGTGCCAGCAGCTTCCCCCAAGGGGGCGGCTACACCTTC.

The CDR3: CASSRRGLTDTQYF. The DNA of the CDR3 is TGTGCCAGCAGCCGCCGGGGACTCACAGATACGCAGTATTTT. The chain combines TRBV6-5 with TRBJ2-3; possibly TRBD2 for D (6 bases). V lost 6 bases, J lost 2 bases, and 12 bases lay in between. CDR3 length equals 14 residues. Germline V lookup: CDR1 MNHEY, CDR2 SVGAGI.